Sequencing of this T cell receptor beta chain was carried out in a study of T-cell memory formation after mild COVID-19. General study results and limits: Among clones contracting day 15 to 85, CD4/CD8 was balanced, whereas later expanders leaned CD4+. Clones which contracted sat mainly in CM and EM if CD4+, and in EMRA if CD8+. Specificity for SARS-CoV-2 was not confirmed among the second-wave clones peaking on day 37.

Constant-segment-primed 5'RACE gave TCR alpha and TCR beta cDNA libraries with sample barcodes and UMIs. TCRdb re-called the 5' RACE reads through MiXCR, storing one row per CDR3 protein. The sample records 250,000 to 300,000 distinct CDR3 sequences, around 15% being singletons. This clonotype came up a few times. The antigen remains undetermined. The sample comprised PBMCs or a T cell subset sorted from them (not recorded which). This receptor was identified in a man aged 18-30 years who had mild COVID-19 (a few samples of this study predate the infection). Cell type and time point are not known.

The CDR3 spells CASRSGQTGNTIYF. CDR3 nucleotides: TGCGCCAGCAGATCAGGGCAAACTGGAAACACCATATATTTT. The rearrangement joins TRBV5-1 to TRBJ1-3; maybe TRBD1 (5 bases). With 5 bases removed from V and 2 bases from J, the gap between germline ends came to 11 bases. Germline V CDR1 and CDR2: SGHRS, YFSETQ. The CDR3 covers 14 residues.